These 12 T cell receptor beta chains originate from one sample sequenced in a study of blood T cell repertoires in COVID-19. The assay was immunoSEQ multiplex PCR, and TCRdb's table has in-frame clones only and misses some. The sample contains about 210,000 clones, around 83% of which appear only once. Specimen: peripheral blood. Receptors were obtained from a man aged 45-65 years with active or convalescent COVID-19.

This chain connects TRBV5-1 to TRBJ2-1; 8 bases are shared with TRBD1. Germline V gene lookup returns CDR1 SGHRS and CDR2 YFSETQ. V lost 0 bases, J lost 8 bases, and 7 bases stayed unmatched. The CDR3 has 15 amino acids. CDR3: CASSLGTGWGDEQFF. In nucleotides, the CDR3 is TGCGCCAGCAGCTTGGGGACAGGGTGGGGAGATGAGCAGTTCTTC.

The rearrangement links TRBV24-1 to TRBJ2-5; 9 bases are a match to TRBD1. The CDR3 runs 16 residues. Germline V gives CDR1 KGHDR, CDR2 SFDVKD. Trimming removed 2 bases from V and 5 bases from J; junction bases left unmatched: 8. CDR3 sequence: CATSDSWGTGRETQYF. CDR3 coding DNA: TGTGCCACCAGTGATTCGTGGGGGACAGGGCGGGAGACCCAGTACTTC.

This clone was counted a few times. The J gene is TRBJ2-1, the V gene TRBV2; TRBD2 might be the D (6 bases). CDR3 length: 17 amino acids. Germline values: CDR1 SNHLY, CDR2 FYNNEI. V was clipped by 2 bases and J by 2 bases, with 16 bases between them. The CDR3 reads CASSEWSGTVPYNEQFF. As DNA, the CDR3 is TGTGCCAGCAGTGAATGGTCCGGGACTGTCCCCTACAATGAGCAGTTCTTC.

In its sample, this clone was seen once. The chain uses TRBV6-5 and TRBJ2-7; D gene uncertain. Germline V gene lookup returns CDR1 MNHEY and CDR2 SVGAGI. The CDR3 sequence is 13 residues long. Trimming left V 6 bases short and J 0 bases short, with 9 bases between. The CDR3 coding sequence is TGTGCCAGCAGACTTTCCCCCTCCTACGAGCAGTACTTC. Protein: CASRLSPSYEQYF.

This sequence joins TRBV10-2 and TRBJ2-1, with a weak D call TRBD2 (5 bases). Germline values: CDR1 WSHSY, CDR2 SAAADI. V lost 6 bases and J 0 bases, leaving 9 bases between the germline ends. The CDR3 loop spans 14 amino acids. The CDR3: CASRDFRSYNEQFF. The CDR3 region has the DNA TGCGCCAGCAGGGACTTCCGCTCCTACAATGAGCAGTTCTTC.

CDR3 region: CSVEGGVNSYNEQFF. As DNA, the CDR3 is TGCAGCGTTGAAGGGGGGGTCAACTCCTACAATGAGCAGTTCTTC. The chain links TRBV29-1 to TRBJ2-1; weak D call: TRBD2 (6 bases). Germline values: CDR1 SQVTM, CDR2 ANQGSEA. V was trimmed by 1 base and J by 0 bases, leaving 10 bases between them. CDR3 size: 15 residues.

V gene TRBV19 combines with J gene TRBJ1-6; TRBD1 is a possible D gene (5 bases). In germline, CDR1 is LNHDA, CDR2 SQIVND (reference sequence). This CDR3 has 13 residues. Between the trimmed V and J ends, which lost 4 bases and 8 bases, there was a span of 9 bases. The CDR3 DNA follows: TGTGCCAGTAGTAACCAGGGTGATTCACCCCTCCACTTT. This encodes CASSNQGDSPLHF.

This rearrangement joins TRBV6-1 to TRBJ1-6; no clear D. The CDR3 is 15 residues long. Trimming took off 1 base at V and 9 bases at J, with 13 bases between the two ends. CDR1 is MNHNS, CDR2 SASEGT, per germline. The CDR3 here is CASSEVGLWSSPLHF. The CDR3 nucleotides read TGTGCCAGCAGTGAAGTGGGTTTGTGGAGTTCACCCCTCCACTTT.

V is TRBV3-1 (or the pseudogene TRBV3-2) and J is TRBJ2-1; TRBD2 agrees at 9 bases. V lost 3 bases, J lost 4 bases, and 4 bases stayed unmatched. CDR1 is LGHDT and CDR2 is YNNKEL in the germline V gene (reference sequence). The CDR3 length is 15 residues. DNA for the CDR3: TGTGCCAGCAGCCATGCGGGGGGGCCGTACAATGAGCAGTTCTTC. As protein: CASSHAGGPYNEQFF.

J is TRBJ2-3 and V is TRBV28; 13 positions agree with TRBD2. V shed 6 bases and J 5 bases; nucleotides not matched to a gene: 14. This CDR3 spans 18 amino acids. Germline V gene data show CDR1 as MDHEN and CDR2 as SYDVKM. The CDR3 spells CASSRNPKLAGGRDTQYF. CDR3 DNA: TGTGCCAGCAGCCGCAACCCTAAACTAGCGGGGGGGAGAGATACGCAGTATTTT.

The rearrangement joins TRBV2 to TRBJ2-7; 12 nucleotides agree with TRBD2. J was trimmed by 4 bases and V by 4 bases; bases with no gene match: 5. Germline lookup yields CDR1 SNHLY and CDR2 FYNNEI. CDR3 size: 15 residues. CDR3 in amino acids: CASSVPGTSGYEQYF. The CDR3 nucleotides read TGTGCCAGCAGTGTCCCCGGGACTAGCGGGTACGAGCAGTACTTC.

There are a few counts of this clone. The chain uses TRBV2 and TRBJ2-7; no clear D gene. There are 12 residues in the CDR3. Germline values: CDR1 SNHLY, CDR2 FYNNEI. Trimming left V 4 bases short and J 0 bases short, with 4 bases between. The CDR3 sequence: CASSASSYEQYV. The CDR3 bases are TGTGCCAGCAGTGCGAGCTCCTACGAGCAGTACGTC.